One T cell receptor beta chain is described in this entry. This sample is part of a study of cytomegalovirus exposure and HLA in healthy donors. For the study at large: Inside one of the first data releases sat around 85 million unique TCRs taken from HLA-typed donors.

The PCR was carried out with 60 Vbeta primers and 13 Jbeta primers. Profiling relied on immunoSEQ multiplex PCR, and the TCRdb table lists in-frame clones only, not all of them. In the table there are more than 95,000 clones, roughly 76% of which are singletons. Donors were ostensibly healthy at sampling, although undocumented immune exposures were probable. The sequence derives from a woman in her sixties or seventies in good health and CMV-seropositive. Sequencing was performed on PBMCs.

Here the CDR3 reads CASSVGLAGQTYEQYF. The CDR3 bases are TGTGCCAGCAGCGTAGGACTAGCGGGGCAGACCTACGAGCAGTACTTC. The chain is built from TRBV7-2 and TRBJ2-7; 12 positions match TRBD2. The CDR3 has 16 amino acids. With 5 bases clipped from V and 2 bases from J, the junction kept 7 bases outside the gene matches. Germline V gives CDR1 SGHTA, CDR2 FQGNSA.